This T cell receptor beta chain was found in a study of post-analysis software for immune sequencing data. The wider study: The courses of disease that were included comprised relapsing-remitting, secondary progressive and progressive-relapsing multiple sclerosis.

TCR beta libraries were prepared from cDNA with unique molecular identifiers. T cells numbering roughly 1 to 10 million yielded 500,000 or so cDNA molecules. MiXCR, applied by TCRdb to the PCR reads, yields one record per CDR3 protein. The data hold fewer than 850,000 distinct CDR3 sequences, with more than 45% observed a single time. Study-wide findings and caveats: Diversity measured as normalized Chao1 was significantly lower in multiple sclerosis patients than in controls. Under the F measure, samples that were prepared in one batch clustered strongly together.

Turning to this clonotype: The target antigen is unknown.

The sample consisted of blood. This receptor was obtained from a girl aged 5-17 years with multiple sclerosis.

DNA for the CDR3: TGTGCCAGCAGTTACAGGGTGGGCACAGATACGCAGTATTTT. It yields the protein CASSYRVGTDTQYF. This chain links TRBV12-3 or TRBV12-4 with TRBJ2-3, with D possibly TRBD1 on 6 matching bases. The CDR3 covers 14 residues. Between the trimmed V and J ends, which lost 4 bases and 1 base, there was a span of 9 bases.